This paragraph reports one T cell receptor (beta chain). Its antigen is currently unknown. This record comes from a study of T cell responses to AZD1222 COVID-19 vaccine. Findings of the study overall: The donor cohort was predominantly white British with a female majority, and clonal diversity may have been underestimated. Repertoires were sampled only after the peak T cell response. It was only a handful of AZD1222 recipients who were seropositive at baseline.

Using immunoSEQ multiplex PCR, the repertoire was profiled, and TCRdb retains in-frame clones only, with some absent. This table has about 170,000 clones, over 85% appearing once. The source was peripheral blood, collected on day 0 of AZD1222 vaccination. This clonotype was sampled from an adult in good health.

The CDR3 spells CASSSDEPSYEQYF. The CDR3 bases are TGCGCCAGCAGCTCCGACGAACCCTCCTACGAGCAGTACTTC. V and J are TRBV5-1 and TRBJ2-7; unclear D gene. In germline, CDR1 is SGHRS, CDR2 YFSETQ. The CDR3 has 14 amino acids. With 3 bases removed from V and 0 bases from J, the gap between germline ends came to 10 bases.